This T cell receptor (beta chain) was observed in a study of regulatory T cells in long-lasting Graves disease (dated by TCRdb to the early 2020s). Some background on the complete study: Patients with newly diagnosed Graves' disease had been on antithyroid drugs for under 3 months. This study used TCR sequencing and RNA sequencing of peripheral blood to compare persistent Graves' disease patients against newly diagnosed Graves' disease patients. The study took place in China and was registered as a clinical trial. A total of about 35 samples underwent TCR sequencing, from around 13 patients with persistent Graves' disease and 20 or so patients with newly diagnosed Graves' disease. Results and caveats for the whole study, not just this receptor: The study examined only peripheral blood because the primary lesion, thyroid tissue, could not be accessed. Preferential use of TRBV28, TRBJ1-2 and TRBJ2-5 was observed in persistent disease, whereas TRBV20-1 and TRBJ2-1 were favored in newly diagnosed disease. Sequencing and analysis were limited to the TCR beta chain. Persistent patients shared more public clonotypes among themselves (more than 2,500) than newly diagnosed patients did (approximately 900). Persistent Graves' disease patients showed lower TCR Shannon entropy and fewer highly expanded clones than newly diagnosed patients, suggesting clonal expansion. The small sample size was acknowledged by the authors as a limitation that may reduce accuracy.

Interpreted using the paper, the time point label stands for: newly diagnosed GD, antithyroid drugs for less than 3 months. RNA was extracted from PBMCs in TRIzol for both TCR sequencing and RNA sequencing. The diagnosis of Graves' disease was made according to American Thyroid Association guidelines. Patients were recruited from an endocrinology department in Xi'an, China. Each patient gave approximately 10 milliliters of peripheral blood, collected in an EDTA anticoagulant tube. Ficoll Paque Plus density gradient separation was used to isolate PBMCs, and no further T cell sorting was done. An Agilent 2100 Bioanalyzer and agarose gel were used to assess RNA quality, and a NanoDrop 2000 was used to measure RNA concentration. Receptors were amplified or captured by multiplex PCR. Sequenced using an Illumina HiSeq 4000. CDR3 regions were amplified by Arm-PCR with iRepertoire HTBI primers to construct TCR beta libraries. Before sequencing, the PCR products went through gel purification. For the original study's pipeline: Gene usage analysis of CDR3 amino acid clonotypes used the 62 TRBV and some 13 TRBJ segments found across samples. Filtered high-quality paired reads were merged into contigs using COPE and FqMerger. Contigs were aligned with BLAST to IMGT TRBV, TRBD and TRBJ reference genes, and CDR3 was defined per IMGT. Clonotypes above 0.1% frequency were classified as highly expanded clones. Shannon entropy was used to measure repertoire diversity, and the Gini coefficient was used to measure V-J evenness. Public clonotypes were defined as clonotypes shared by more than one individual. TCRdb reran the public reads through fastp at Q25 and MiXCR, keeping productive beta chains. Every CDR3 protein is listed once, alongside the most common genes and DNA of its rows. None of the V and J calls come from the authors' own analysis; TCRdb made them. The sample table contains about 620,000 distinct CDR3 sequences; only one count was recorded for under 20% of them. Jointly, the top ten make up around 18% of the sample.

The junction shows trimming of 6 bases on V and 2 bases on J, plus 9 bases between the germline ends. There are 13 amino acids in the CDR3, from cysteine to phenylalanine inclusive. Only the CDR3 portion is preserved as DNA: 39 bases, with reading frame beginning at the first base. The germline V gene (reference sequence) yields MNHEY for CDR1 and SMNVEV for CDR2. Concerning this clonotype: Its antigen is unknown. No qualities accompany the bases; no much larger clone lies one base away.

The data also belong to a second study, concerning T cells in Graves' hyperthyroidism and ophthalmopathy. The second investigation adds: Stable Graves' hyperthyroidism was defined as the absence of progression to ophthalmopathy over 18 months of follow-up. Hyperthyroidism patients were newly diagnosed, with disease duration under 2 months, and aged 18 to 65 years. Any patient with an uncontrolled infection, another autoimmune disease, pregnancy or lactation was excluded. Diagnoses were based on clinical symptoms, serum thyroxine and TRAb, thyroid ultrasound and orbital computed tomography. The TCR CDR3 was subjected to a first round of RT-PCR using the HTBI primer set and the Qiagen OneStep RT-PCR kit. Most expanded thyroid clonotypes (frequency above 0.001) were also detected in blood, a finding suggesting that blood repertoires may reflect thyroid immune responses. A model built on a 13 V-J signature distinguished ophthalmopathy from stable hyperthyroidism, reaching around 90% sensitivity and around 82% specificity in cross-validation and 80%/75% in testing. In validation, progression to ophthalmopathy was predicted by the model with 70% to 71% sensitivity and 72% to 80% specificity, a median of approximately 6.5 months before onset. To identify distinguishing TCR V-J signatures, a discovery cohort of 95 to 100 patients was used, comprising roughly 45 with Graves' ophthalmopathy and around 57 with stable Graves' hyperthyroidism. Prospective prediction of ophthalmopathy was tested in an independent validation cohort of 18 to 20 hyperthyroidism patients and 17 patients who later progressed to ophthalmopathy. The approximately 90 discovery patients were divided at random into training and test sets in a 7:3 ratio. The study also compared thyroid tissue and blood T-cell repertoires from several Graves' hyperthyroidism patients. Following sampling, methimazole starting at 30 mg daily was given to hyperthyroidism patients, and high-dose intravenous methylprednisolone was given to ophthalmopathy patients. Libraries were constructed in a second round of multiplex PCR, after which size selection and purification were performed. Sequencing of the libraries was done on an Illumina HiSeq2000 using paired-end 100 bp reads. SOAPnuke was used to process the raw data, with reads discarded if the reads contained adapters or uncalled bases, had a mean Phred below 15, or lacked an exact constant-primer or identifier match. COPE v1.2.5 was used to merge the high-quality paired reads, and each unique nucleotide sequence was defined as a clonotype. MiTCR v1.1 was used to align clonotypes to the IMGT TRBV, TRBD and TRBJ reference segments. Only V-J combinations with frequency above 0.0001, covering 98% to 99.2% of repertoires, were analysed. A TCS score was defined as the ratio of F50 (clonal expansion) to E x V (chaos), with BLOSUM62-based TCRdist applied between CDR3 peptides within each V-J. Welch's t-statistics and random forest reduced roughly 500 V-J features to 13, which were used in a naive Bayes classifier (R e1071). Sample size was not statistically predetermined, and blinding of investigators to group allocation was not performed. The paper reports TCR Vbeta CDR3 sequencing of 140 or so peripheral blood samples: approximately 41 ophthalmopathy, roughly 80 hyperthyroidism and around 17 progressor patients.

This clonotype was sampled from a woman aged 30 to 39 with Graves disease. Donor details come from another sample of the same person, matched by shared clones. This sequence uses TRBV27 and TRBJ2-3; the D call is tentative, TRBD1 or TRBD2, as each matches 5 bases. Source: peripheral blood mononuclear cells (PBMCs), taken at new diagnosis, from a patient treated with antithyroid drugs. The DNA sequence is TGTGCCAGCAGGAGGGGTTACACAGATACGCAGTATTTT. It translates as CASRRGYTDTQYF.